This passage covers 19 T cell receptor beta chains from one sample sequenced in a study of cytomegalovirus exposure and HLA in healthy donors. In the PCR, 60 Vbeta and 13 Jbeta primers were used. Sequencing used immunoSEQ multiplex PCR; TCRdb keeps in-frame clones, though not all of them. The listing records approximately 110,000 clones. The sequencing input was PBMCs. Every receptor here comes from a man aged 50 or older in good health and CMV-seronegative.

The rearrangement uses TRBV2 and TRBJ2-7, with unresolved D. This CDR3 spans 15 amino acids. Between the trimmed V and J ends, which lost 0 bases and 2 bases, there was a span of 11 bases. Germline lookup yields CDR1 SNHLY and CDR2 FYNNEI. The CDR3 DNA is TGTGCCAGCAGTGAAGCGCTTCGCCCTACCTACGAGCAGTACTTC. Amino acid sequence: CASSEALRPTYEQYF.

CDR3 loop: CASRKDRGSYGYTF. The CDR3 nucleotides read TGTGCCAGCAGAAAAGACAGGGGCAGCTATGGCTACACCTTC. The rearrangement joins TRBV2 to TRBJ1-2, with 8 bases that match TRBD1. Germline V gives CDR1 SNHLY, CDR2 FYNNEI. V was clipped by 6 bases and J by 4 bases; unmatched bases: 7. CDR3 length: 14 amino acids.

V and J are TRBV18 and TRBJ2-1; 12 bases map to TRBD2. The ends lost 3 bases at V and 0 bases at J; junction bases unmatched: 9. The CDR3 extends over 19 amino acids. From germline, CDR1 is KGHSH and CDR2 LQKENI. CDR3 DNA: TGTGCCAGCTCACCGCCCGGACTAGCGGGATCGAACTCCTACAATGAGCAGTTCTTC. Translation: CASSPPGLAGSNSYNEQFF. The full variable domain, rest sourced from reference TRBV18 and TRBJ2-1, is NAGVMQNPRHLVRRRGQEARLRCSPMKGHSHVYWYRQLPEEGLKFMVYLQKENIIDESGMPKERFSAEFPKEGPSILRIQQVVRGDSAAYFCASSPPGLAGSNSYNEQFFGPGTRLTVL.

V is TRBV2 and J is TRBJ2-3, with 7 bases that match TRBD1. Trimming took 5 bases from V and 0 from J; bases not matched to a gene: 5. The CDR3 has 15 amino acids. The V gene's germline CDR1 is SNHLY and CDR2 FYNNEI. Here the CDR3 reads CASSTRTGSTDTQYF. CDR3 nucleotides: TGTGCCAGCAGTACAAGGACAGGCAGCACAGATACGCAGTATTTT.

This chain links TRBV29-1 with TRBJ2-7; 13 bases fit TRBD2. This CDR3 contains 15 residues. The J segment lost 3 bases and the V segment lost 2 bases, leaving 4 bases of the junction unmatched. Germline values: CDR1 SQVTM, CDR2 ANQGSEA. CDR3 sequence reads: CSVETSGRAGYEQYF. For the CDR3, the DNA is TGCAGCGTTGAAACTAGCGGGAGGGCCGGCTACGAGCAGTACTTC.

The rearrangement links TRBV14 to TRBJ2-3; D may be TRBD1 (6 bases). This CDR3 has 16 residues. The germline gives CDR1 SGHDN, CDR2 FVKESK. V dropped 2 bases and J dropped 2 bases, with 14 bases sitting between them. The CDR3: CASSQFRGTHTDTQYF. CDR3 in DNA: TGTGCCAGCAGCCAATTCAGGGGAACCCACACAGATACGCAGTATTTT.

The chain links TRBV30 to TRBJ2-6; D unresolved. V gave up 1 base and J gave up 0 bases, with 7 bases separating them. Germline V gene data show CDR1 as GTSNPN and CDR2 as SVGIG (reference sequence). The CDR3 contains 15 residues. Written as DNA, the CDR3 is TGTGCCTGGAGTGCCCACACCTCTGGGGCCAACGTCCTGACTTTC. This encodes CAWSAHTSGANVLTF.

Of note for this clone: At one end the junction does not follow the germline gene, possibly because of a read error. The V gene is TRBV5-1, the J gene TRBJ2-5; TRBD1 is a possible D gene (6 bases). Germline V gene sequence: CDR1 SGHRS, CDR2 YFSETQ. The CDR3 has 16 residues. CDR3 sequence (DNA): TGCGCCAACAGCCCCGCTCTCAGGGGAAATCAAGAGACCCAGTACTTC. It specifies CANSPALRGNQETQYF.

V and J are TRBV25-1 and TRBJ1-1; D unresolved. Per the germline V gene, CDR1 is MGHDK and CDR2 is SYGVNS. The CDR3 sequence is 13 residues long. V shed 2 bases and J shed 1 base, with 5 bases lying between them. CDR3 region: CASSEPGNTEAFF. The CDR3 coding sequence is TGTGCCAGCAGTGAACCAGGGAACACTGAAGCTTTCTTT.

The chain employs TRBV7-3 and TRBJ1-1; no firm D call. This CDR3 contains 14 residues. The V gene's germline CDR1 is SGHTA and CDR2 FQGTGA. With 6 bases removed from V and 4 bases from J, the gap between germline ends came to 15 bases. The CDR3 DNA sequence: TGTGCCAGCAGAGACCCGGGTAGGAGCACTGAAGCTTTCTTT. Its protein product is CASRDPGRSTEAFF.

V usage is TRBV19 and J usage is TRBJ1-2; D is perhaps TRBD1 (6 bases). The CDR3 has 13 amino acids. V gave up 5 bases and J gave up 4 bases, with 11 bases separating them. Germline CDR1 is LNHDA and CDR2 is SQIVND (reference sequence). CDR3 in amino acids: CASSLQGSYGYTF. CDR3 DNA sequence: TGTGCCAGTAGTTTGCAGGGGAGCTATGGCTACACCTTC. Supplemented by reference TRBV19 and TRBJ1-2, the full variable domain reads DGGITQSPKYLFRKEGQNVTLSCEQNLNHDAMYWYRQDPGQGLRLIYYSQIVNDFQKGDIAEGYSVSREKKESFPLTVTSAQKNPTAFYLCASSLQGSYGYTFGSGTRLTVV.

The chain combines TRBV4-1 with TRBJ2-1; the D is unclear. CDR3 length: 15 residues. V was pared by 1 base and J by 0 bases, with 7 bases between. Germline assignment: CDR1 MGHRA and CDR2 YSYEKL. In DNA, the CDR3 is TGCGCCAGCAGCCAAGTGAGATACTCCTACAATGAGCAGTTCTTC. Protein: CASSQVRYSYNEQFF.

This rearrangement joins TRBV9 to TRBJ2-7, with 8 bases identical to TRBD2. CDR3 length: 15 residues. Trimming at V came to 3 bases and at J to 0 bases, leaving 5 bases not matched to a gene. CDR1 and CDR2 from the germline V gene are SGDLS and YYNGEE. The CDR3 reads CASSAREGGSYEQYF. Here the CDR3 DNA reads TGTGCCAGCAGCGCCCGGGAGGGAGGCTCCTACGAGCAGTACTTC.

V gene TRBV9 combines with J gene TRBJ1-2, with 8 bases matching TRBD1. Germline values: CDR1 SGDLS, CDR2 YYNGEE. J was trimmed by 7 bases and V by 4 bases; bases with no gene match: 9. The CDR3 consists of 14 residues. The CDR3 DNA reads TGTGCCAGCAGCAACAAACAGGGGGAGTTTGGCTACACCTTC. This sequence encodes CASSNKQGEFGYTF.

This sequence joins TRBV6-6 and TRBJ1-1, with TRBD1 identical over 8 bases. V lost 6 bases, J lost 3 bases, and 12 bases stayed unmatched. CDR1 is MNHNY, CDR2 SVGAGI, per germline (reference sequence). This CDR3 is built from 16 residues. The CDR3 spells CASSGRGQGEDTEAFF. The CDR3 bases are TGTGCCAGCAGCGGACGTGGACAGGGTGAGGACACTGAAGCTTTCTTT.

The CDR3 region has the DNA TGTGCCAGCAGCTGGCCCGGGGATAGCGTACAGACCCAGTACTTC. Residues: CASSWPGDSVQTQYF. The chain recombines TRBV5-8 with TRBJ2-5, with a weak D call TRBD2 (5 bases). Germline V lookup: CDR1 SGHTS, CDR2 YDEGEE. The CDR3 is 15 residues long. The V end lost 3 bases, the J end lost 6 bases, and 18 bases lay between the germline ends.

This chain's CDR3 is CASSELTGSGNTIYF. The CDR3 bases are TGTGCCAGCAGTGAACTGACGGGTTCTGGAAACACCATATATTTT. The chain uses TRBV2 and TRBJ1-3, with D unclear. Germline CDR1 SNHLY, CDR2 FYNNEI. V was pared by 2 bases and J by 1 base, with 9 bases between. This CDR3 has 15 residues.

The V and J genes are TRBV5-1 and TRBJ2-5; TRBD1 matches 9 bases. CDR1 and CDR2 from the germline V gene are SGHRS and YFSETQ. Trimming took 2 bases from V and 5 from J; bases not matched to a gene: 7. CDR3 length equals 15 residues. The CDR3 DNA reads TGCGCCAGCAGCTTTTTACAGGGGGCGGGGGAGACCCAGTACTTC. It encodes CASSFLQGAGETQYF.

This chain links TRBV9 with TRBJ2-3, with 7 bases fitting TRBD2. Losses at the gene ends were 1 base for V and 4 bases for J; bases not matched to a gene: 9. This CDR3 comprises 16 residues. Germline V lookup: CDR1 SGDLS, CDR2 YYNGEE. CDR3 sequence: CASSVRGGSRADTQYF. For the CDR3, the DNA is TGTGCCAGCAGCGTAAGGGGCGGGAGTCGGGCAGATACGCAGTATTTT.